A single sample gave rise to the 24 T cell receptor beta chains below, sequenced in a study of blood T cell repertoires in COVID-19. The data were produced by immunoSEQ multiplex PCR, yet TCRdb's version contains in-frame clones alone and is incomplete. The sample records around 270,000 clones, approximately 85% being singletons. The source material was peripheral blood. The receptors derive from a human donor with COVID-19, enrolled during active disease. The donor label of this sample is uncertain.

The J gene is TRBJ1-4, the V gene TRBV7-2; TRBD1 is a possible D gene (5 bases). V lost 5 bases, J lost 3 bases, and 7 bases lay in between. The CDR3 consists of 13 residues. CDR1 is SGHTA, CDR2 FQGNSA, per germline. The CDR3 sequence is CASSMGPNEKLFF. CDR3 bases: TGTGCCAGCAGCATGGGGCCTAATGAAAAACTGTTTTTT.

Points on this clone: One end of the junction fails to match germline, which may point to a read error. The chain uses TRBV6-5 and TRBJ1-2; TRBD1 is a possible D gene (5 bases). From germline, CDR1 is MNHEY and CDR2 SVGAGI. The CDR3 length is 14 residues. This chain's CDR3 is CASSDSGTVYGYTF. The CDR3 DNA reads TGTGCCAGCAGTGACTCCGGGACTGTCTATGGCTACACCTTC.

The chain joins TRBV5-5 to TRBJ2-3, with 13 bases fitting TRBD2. The germline CDR1 and CDR2 sequences are SGHKS and YYEKEE (reference sequence). The CDR3 consists of 16 residues. V trimming: 4 bases; J trimming: 4 bases; junction bases outside the gene matches: 6. In nucleotides, the CDR3 is TGTGCCAGCAGCCCAGGACTAGCGGGAGTAGCAGATACGCAGTATTTT. Its protein product is CASSPGLAGVADTQYF.

The CDR3 here is CATSRKDRDNSPLHF. The CDR3 DNA is TGTGCCACCAGCAGAAAGGACAGGGACAATTCACCCCTCCACTTT. V gene TRBV15 combines with J gene TRBJ1-6; TRBD1 matches at 8 bases. The CDR3 covers 15 residues. With V trimmed by 2 bases and J by 7 bases, 4 bases remained unmatched. Germline CDR1 is LNHNV and CDR2 is YYDKDF (reference sequence).

In DNA, the CDR3 is TGTGCCACCAGCAGACAGACAGGGTCTGGAAACACCATATATTTT. It yields the protein CATSRQTGSGNTIYF. The chain joins TRBV15 to TRBJ1-3; 7 bases line up with TRBD1. The V segment lost 2 bases and the J segment 1 base; nucleotides outside the gene matches: 2. Germline assignment: CDR1 LNHNV and CDR2 YYDKDF (reference sequence). This CDR3 has 15 amino acids. Variable domain in full (rest from reference TRBV15 and TRBJ1-3): DAMVIQNPRYQVTQFGKPVTLSCSQTLNHNVMYWYQQKSSQAPKLLFHYYDKDFNNEADTPDNFQSRRPNTSFCFLDIRSPGLGDTAMYLCATSRQTGSGNTIYFGEGSWLTVV.

The V and J genes are TRBV28 and TRBJ1-1; a weak D match, TRBD1 (5 bases). The ends were cut back, 2 bases at V and 5 bases at J, with 12 bases in the middle. Germline V gives CDR1 MDHEN, CDR2 SYDVKM. The CDR3 contains 14 residues. In nucleotides, the CDR3 is TGTGCCAGCAGTTTAAGGGGCGCATGGACTGAAGCTTTCTTT. Translating it yields CASSLRGAWTEAFF.

V gene TRBV19 combines with J gene TRBJ2-3, with 11 bases fitting TRBD1. Germline V gene sequence: CDR1 LNHDA, CDR2 SQIVND (reference sequence). V gave up 5 bases and J gave up 2 bases; unmatched junction bases: 9. This CDR3 has 17 residues. The CDR3 DNA follows: TGTGCCAGTAGTCTAAGAGGACAGGGGGCCCTCACAGATACGCAGTATTTT. The encoded protein is CASSLRGQGALTDTQYF.

The chain has TRBV5-6 and TRBJ1-6, with 9 bases aligning to TRBD1. The V gene's germline CDR1 is SGHDT and CDR2 YYEEEE. The CDR3 runs 16 residues. With V trimmed by 4 bases and J by 8 bases, 10 bases remained unmatched. CDR3 sequence: CASSRGVTGGDSPLHF. The DNA of the CDR3 is TGTGCCAGCAGCCGCGGCGTGACAGGGGGGGATTCACCCCTCCACTTT. The variable domain in full, with the rest retrieved from reference TRBV5-6 and TRBJ1-6, is DAGVTQSPTHLIKTRGQQVTLRCSPKSGHDTVSWYQQALGQGPQFIFQYYEEEERQRGNFPDRFSGHQFPNYSSELNVNALLLGDSALYLCASSRGVTGGDSPLHFGNGTRLTVT.

V usage is TRBV5-1 and J usage is TRBJ2-3; 7 nucleotides match TRBD1. The germline V gene has CDR1 SGHRS and CDR2 YFSETQ. With V trimmed by 5 bases and J by 0 bases, 6 bases remained unmatched. CDR3 length: 15 amino acids. CDR3 coding DNA: TGCGCCAGCAGTAGGGACAGCTCTAGCACAGATACGCAGTATTTT. This sequence encodes CASSRDSSSTDTQYF. Looking up the rest from reference TRBV5-1 and TRBJ2-3 gives the full variable domain: KAGVTQTPRYLIKTRGQQVTLSCSPISGHRSVSWYQQTPGQGLQFLFEYFSETQRNKGNFPGRFSGRQFSNSRSEMNVSTLELGDSALYLCASSRDSSSTDTQYFGPGTRLTVL.

The CDR3 DNA is TGTGCCAGCAGTTACTATGGAGAGGGGGCGCTGTATGGCTACACCTTC. Its translation: CASSYYGEGALYGYTF. The V gene is TRBV6-5, the J gene TRBJ1-2, with 7 bases matching TRBD1. This CDR3 comprises 16 residues. V dropped 1 base and J dropped 5; count of bases not matched to a gene: 10. CDR1 is MNHEY and CDR2 is SVGAGI in the germline V gene.

In nucleotides, the CDR3 is TGTGCCAGCAGCCCCCCCGGCACAGGGGTCTATAATTCACCCCTCCACTTT. Its protein product is CASSPPGTGVYNSPLHF. This chain joins TRBV7-8 and TRBJ1-6; 7 nucleotides align to TRBD1. There are 17 residues in the CDR3. V shed 5 bases and J 3 bases; nucleotides not matched to a gene: 10. Per germline, CDR1 SGHVS and CDR2 FQNEAQ.

This clone came up a few times. CDR3 loop: CASSVVAGGPTGELFF. In nucleotides, the CDR3 is TGTGCCAGCAGCGTAGTAGCGGGAGGGCCCACCGGGGAGCTGTTTTTT. The chain uses TRBV9 and TRBJ2-2; TRBD2 agrees at 11 bases. The CDR3 covers 16 residues. From germline, CDR1 is SGDLS and CDR2 YYNGEE. J was trimmed by 4 bases and V by 0 bases; bases with no gene match: 2.

The V call is TRBV29-1, the J call TRBJ2-7; possibly TRBD2 for D (5 bases). The germline V gene encodes CDR1 SQVTM and CDR2 ANQGSEA. V dropped 7 bases and J dropped 3 bases, with 13 bases sitting between them. This CDR3 is built from 12 residues. CDR3: CSAAGLHYEQYF. The CDR3 region has the DNA TGCAGCGCCGCAGGACTCCACTACGAGCAGTACTTC.

The rearrangement joins TRBV9 to TRBJ2-6; D not certain. CDR3 length: 16 amino acids. CDR1 is SGDLS and CDR2 is YYNGEE in the germline V gene. Trimming left V 4 bases short and J 1 base short, with 12 bases between. The CDR3 DNA sequence: TGTGCCAGCAGCTACGGTTACGAGTCTGGGGCCAACGTCCTGACTTTC. The encoded protein is CASSYGYESGANVLTF. Full variable domain (missing parts from reference TRBV9 and TRBJ2-6): DSGVTQTPKHLITATGQRVTLRCSPRSGDLSVYWYQQSLDQGLQFLIQYYNGEERAKGNILERFSAQQFPDLHSELNLSSLELGDSALYFCASSYGYESGANVLTFGAGSRLTVL.

The rearrangement joins TRBV7-2 to TRBJ2-1; tentative D call: TRBD2 (6 bases). This CDR3 region has 15 residues. V lost 5 bases and J lost 4, with 15 bases in between. CDR1 is SGHTA, CDR2 FQGNSA, per germline. CDR3 residues: CASSERAGSYNEQFF. The CDR3 DNA is TGTGCCAGCAGCGAACGAGCGGGTAGTTACAATGAGCAGTTCTTC.

This chain joins TRBV25-1 and TRBJ2-1; D perhaps matches TRBD2 (6 bases). This CDR3 contains 13 residues. CDR1 MGHDK and CDR2 SYGVNS come from the germline V gene. Trimming shortened V by 4 bases and J by 10 bases, and 14 bases separated the two germline ends. The CDR3 loop reads CASSVAALREQFF. Here the CDR3 DNA reads TGTGCCAGCAGTGTAGCGGCCCTCCGGGAGCAGTTCTTC.

The CDR3 protein is CASSLLPGQTNEKLFF. The CDR3 nucleotides are TGCGCCAGCAGCTTGCTTCCGGGACAGACTAATGAAAAACTGTTTTTT. The chain couples TRBV5-1 to TRBJ1-4, with 7 nucleotides matching TRBD1. The CDR3 consists of 16 residues. Losses at the gene ends were 1 base for V and 2 bases for J; bases not matched to a gene: 5. Germline V lookup: CDR1 SGHRS, CDR2 YFSETQ.

The chain employs TRBV19 and TRBJ1-2; no clear D gene. Germline V gene sequence: CDR1 LNHDA, CDR2 SQIVND (reference sequence). V lost 3 bases and J lost 1, with 12 bases in between. This CDR3 has 15 amino acids. The CDR3 region has the DNA TGTGCCAGTAGTATCCGCCGGGGAAATAACTATGGCTACACCTTC. This encodes CASSIRRGNNYGYTF.

This sequence joins TRBV4-3 and TRBJ1-4; D call uncertain. Trimming cost V 3 bases and J 0 bases, with 11 bases left between them. From germline, CDR1 is LGHNA and CDR2 YSLEER. The CDR3 has 16 amino acids. Written as DNA, the CDR3 is TGCGCCAGCAGCCAGAACCCAACAGCAACTAATGAAAAACTGTTTTTT. It encodes CASSQNPTATNEKLFF.

This clone has only one observation. The chain is built from TRBV27 and TRBJ2-3; D is undetermined. The germline V and J ends were trimmed by 3 bases and 3 bases, with 7 bases remaining between them. The CDR3 sequence is 13 residues long. The V gene's germline CDR1 is MNHEY and CDR2 SMNVEV (reference sequence). The CDR3 here is CASSFRQTDTQYF. The CDR3 DNA is TGTGCCAGCAGTTTCCGCCAGACAGATACGCAGTATTTT.

The chain employs TRBV5-1 and TRBJ2-7; D possibly corresponds to TRBD1 (6 bases). Between the trimmed V and J ends, which lost 3 bases and 3 bases, there was a span of 13 bases. Germline V gene lookup returns CDR1 SGHRS and CDR2 YFSETQ. The CDR3 loop spans 14 amino acids. CDR3 sequence reads: CASSSQPTGYEQYF. CDR3 coding DNA: TGCGCCAGCAGCTCCCAACCGACAGGCTACGAGCAGTACTTC.

The CDR3 DNA reads TGTGCCAGCAGCCCGGCGTCGGACAGGGGCCTCTTGAGCACTGAAGCTTTCTTT. Protein: CASSPASDRGLLSTEAFF. V gene TRBV21-1 combines with J gene TRBJ1-1; the table's D call TRBD1 went unverified against the DNA. TRBV21-1 is recorded as a pseudogene. There are 18 residues in the CDR3.

This clone was seen only once. The rearrangement joins TRBV6-5 to TRBJ1-2, with D unclear. CDR1 MNHEY and CDR2 SVGAGI come from the germline V gene. Trimming removed 3 bases from V and 2 bases from J, with 7 bases in between. The CDR3 length is 13 residues. The CDR3 reads CASSYRSNYGYTF. As DNA, the CDR3 is TGTGCCAGCAGTTATAGGAGCAACTATGGCTACACCTTC.

V and J are TRBV6-5 and TRBJ1-6, with D unclear. Trimming removed 11 bases from V and 10 bases from J, with 15 bases in between. Germline loops: CDR1 MNHEY, CDR2 SVGAGI. This CDR3 comprises 12 residues. The DNA of the CDR3 is TGTGCCGTTAAAGGAGGAAACTCACCCCTCCACTTT. Amino acid sequence: CAVKGGNSPLHF.